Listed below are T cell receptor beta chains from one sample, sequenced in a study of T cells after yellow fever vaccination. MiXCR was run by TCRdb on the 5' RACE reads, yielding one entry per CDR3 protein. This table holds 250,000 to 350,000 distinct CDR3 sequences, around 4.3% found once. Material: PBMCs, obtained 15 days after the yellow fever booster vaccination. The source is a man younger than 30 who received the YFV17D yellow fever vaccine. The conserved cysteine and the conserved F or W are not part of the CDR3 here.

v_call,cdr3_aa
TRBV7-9,ASSFGGGSEEKLF
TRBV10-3,AITPDSMNTEAF
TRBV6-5,ASRGPSGNTIY
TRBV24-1,ATSGRGMNTEAF
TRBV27,ASSFRVEGYEQY
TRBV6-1,ASREHPQGGEQF
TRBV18,ASSPIQPGELF
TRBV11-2,ASNHREPNTEAF
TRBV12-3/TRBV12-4,ASISGGGSTEAF
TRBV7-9,ASSLGAAGYPEDFGYT
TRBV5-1,ASSPGGAGTYEQY
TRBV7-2,ASSPRGPSKETQY
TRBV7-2,ASSPARGNTEAF
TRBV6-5,ASRKTITTQPNEKLF
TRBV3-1,ASSHGGRNTEAF
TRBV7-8,ASSLAGGRGTDTQY
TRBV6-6,ASSYWGRDTSNTEAF
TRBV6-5,ASSYSGFHNEQF
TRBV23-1,ASITGSSTDTQY
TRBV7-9,ASRSGGPPNTGELF
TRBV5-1,ASSLADRTEAF
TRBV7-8,ASSLLTGVDYGYT
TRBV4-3,ASSQSWGQVLIDTQY
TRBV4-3,ASSQGIGRLELEAF
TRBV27,ASSLIPTGGGNQPQH
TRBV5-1,ASSLGDTGNEQY
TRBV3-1,ASRTEGTYEQY
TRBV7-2,ASSLQGRGFSSYNEQF
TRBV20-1,SARDTDGYT
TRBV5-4,ASSFKGSGNTIY
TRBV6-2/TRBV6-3,ASSYTGPWASGIQY
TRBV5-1,ASSLFGTANYGYT
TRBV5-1,ASSSHSGGGLTDTQY
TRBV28,ASSSGQGRQPQH
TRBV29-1,SAGTGNQPQH
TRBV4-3,ASSQDYGTEAF
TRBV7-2,ASSLLSGQGGYT
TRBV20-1,SAREDRDLSPLH
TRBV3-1,ASSPRTGSQF
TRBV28,ASTKQHYGYT
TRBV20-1,SALDRASNQPQH
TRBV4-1,ASSQDDSSGNTIY
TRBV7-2,ASSRRGSSYNEQF
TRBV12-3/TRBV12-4,ASSQGIYEQY
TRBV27,ASSPPGLALDEQF
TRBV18,ASSSDRSAYEQY